The 27 T cell receptor delta chains below come from one sample, sequenced in a study of gamma delta lymphoproliferative disorders and STAT genes. The receptor sequences were amplified from genomic DNA of peripheral blood mononuclear cells. TCRdb re-called the multiplex PCR reads through CATT. The sample lists around 860 delta-chain clones; around 1.5% were seen once. Sequencing was carried out using blood. These receptor sequences come from a human donor in good health.

This clone has only a few counts. The TCRdb record carries a much larger clone's protein, which differs from this DNA's translation at residue 4; a read error is the likely cause, and the protein listed here is the DNA translation. DNA for the CDR3: TGTGCCTGTAACACGATTCCTACCCCGGTACTGGGGGATCAGACCGATAAACTCATCTTT. Its protein is CACNTIPTPVLGDQTDKLIF. The rearrangement uses TRDV2 and TRDJ1; 10 bases line up with TRDD3. The length of the CDR3 is 20 residues. Germline loops: CDR1 GEAIGNYY, CDR2 EKD.

This clone was picked up a small number of times. This DNA translates differently at residue 7 from the TCRdb protein, which is that of a much larger clone; a read error is likely, and the protein shown is the DNA's own translation. The CDR3 sequence is CACDTILTPVLGDQTDKLIF. CDR3 DNA: TGTGCCTGTGACACGATTCTTACCCCGGTACTGGGGGATCAGACCGATAAACTCATCTTT. This sequence joins TRDV2 and TRDJ1, with 10 bases fitting TRDD3. The germline gives CDR1 GEAIGNYY, CDR2 EKD. The CDR3 contains 20 residues. V gave up 1 base and J gave up 2 bases; unmatched junction bases: 18.

This clone has only a few counts. Translating this DNA gives a protein that differs at residue 7 from the TCRdb one, which belongs to a much larger clone; a read error is likely, and the protein shown is this translation. The V gene is TRDV2, the J gene TRDJ1, with D maybe TRDD3 (5 bases). V lost 0 bases and J lost 0, with 19 bases in between. This CDR3 is 18 amino acids long. The germline V gene has CDR1 GEAIGNYY and CDR2 EKD. This CDR3 reads CACDTVEGLGKYTDKLIF. In DNA, the CDR3 is TGTGCCTGTGACACCGTCGAGGGATTGGGAAAGTACACCGATAAACTCATCTTT.

As for this clone: A far bigger clonotype differs at one base, so this is likely a read error. Within the sample, other DNA sequences also encode this same CDR3. The chain carries TRDV1 and TRDJ1; 10 bases are shared with TRDD3. CDR1 and CDR2 from the germline V gene are TSWWSYY and QGS. The CDR3 has 21 residues. Trimming removed 5 bases from V and 2 bases from J; junction bases left unmatched: 23. As DNA, the CDR3 is TGTGCTCTTGGGAATACACAGGGGGCTGGGGGATATAAAACGTGGACCGATAAACTCATCTTT. Translated: CALGNTQGAGGYKTWTDKLIF.

This clone was seen at least ten times. The TCRdb protein comes from a much larger clone and disagrees with this DNA's translation at residue 16, likely due to a read error; the protein given here is derived from the DNA. The rearrangement joins TRDV2 to TRDJ1, with 7 bases matching TRDD3. CDR1 and CDR2 (germline): GEAIGNYY, EKD. The CDR3 runs 18 residues. CDR3 sequence (DNA): TGTGCCTGTGACACCGTCGGGGGATTGGGAAAGTACACCGATAAACCCATCTTT. Amino acids: CACDTVGGLGKYTDKPIF.

A remark on this clone: The protein TCRdb lists belongs to a much larger clone and differs from this DNA's translation at residues 3 and 13, which points to a read error; the protein shown is made from the DNA. V is TRDV2 and J is TRDJ1, with 7 bases fitting TRDD3. The CDR3 runs 18 residues. From germline, CDR1 is GEAIGNYY and CDR2 EKD. DNA for the CDR3: TGTGCCCGTGACACCGTCGGGGGATTGGGAAAGTACGCCGATAAACTCATCTTT. Encoded protein: CARDTVGGLGKYADKLIF.

In the case of this clone: A far larger clone is only one base removed, so a read error is likely. The V gene is TRDV1, the J gene TRDJ1, with D possibly TRDD3 on 8 matching bases. The germline CDR1 and CDR2 sequences are TSWWSYY and QGS. The CDR3 has 27 residues. The ends were cut back, 2 bases at V and 0 bases at J, with 46 bases in the middle. The CDR3 coding sequence is TGTGCTCTTGGGGAAAGATTTTCCTTCCTTGTGAAATACTGGGGGGTACGCGAACACCGGGACACCGATAAACTCATCTTT. Translated, it gives CALGERFSFLVKYWGVREHRDTDKLIF.

As to this clone: The protein that TCRdb holds for this DNA derives from a much larger clone and differs from the translated DNA at residue 16, which likely indicates a read error; the protein shown here is translated from the DNA. The chain employs TRDV2 and TRDJ3; 9 nucleotides match TRDD3. This CDR3 is built from 21 residues. Germline V lookup: CDR1 GEAIGNYY, CDR2 EKD. CDR3 coding DNA: TGTGCCTGTGACACAACGGGAACTGGGGGAGTACCCACCTGGGACGCCCGACAGATGTTTTTC. Its protein product is CACDTTGTGGVPTWDARQMFF.

A remark on this clone: The TCRdb record carries a much larger clone's protein, which differs from this DNA's translation at residue 12; a read error is the likely cause, and the protein listed here is the DNA translation. The V and J genes are TRDV2 and TRDJ3, with 12 positions matching TRDD3. In germline, CDR1 is GEAIGNYY, CDR2 EKD. The junction had 12 bases not matched to a gene; V was cut back by 2 bases and J by 2 bases. This CDR3 has 21 amino acids. The CDR3 spells CACDKGWGIREPTWDTRQMFF. DNA for the CDR3: TGTGCCTGTGACAAGGGCTGGGGGATACGCGAGCCCACCTGGGACACCCGACAGATGTTTTTC.

This clone occurred many times. TCRdb assigns this DNA the protein of a much larger clone, which departs from its translation at residue 19; this likely reflects a read error, and the protein shown comes from translating the DNA. The V call is TRDV2, the J call TRDJ3; 12 positions agree with TRDD3. Germline CDR1 is GEAIGNYY and CDR2 is EKD. The CDR3 length is 21 residues. The CDR3 reads CACDKGWGIRESTWDTRQVFF. The CDR3 nucleotides are TGTGCCTGTGACAAGGGCTGGGGGATACGCGAGTCCACCTGGGACACCCGACAGGTGTTTTTC.

This clone was observed a handful of times. The chain is built from TRDV2 and TRDJ1; 10 nucleotides match TRDD3. Germline-derived CDR1 and CDR2 are GEAIGNYY and EKD. After removal of 0 bases from V and 4 bases from J, the junction contained 16 bases not matched to a gene. This CDR3 has 19 amino acids. CDR3 DNA: TGTGCCTGTGACACCGTAGAGGGATGGGGGATACAGGCGGGCGATAAACTCATCTTT. Amino acids: CACDTVEGWGIQAGDKLIF.

A word on this clone: With only one base between it and a far larger clone, this is likely a read error. This sample includes further DNA sequences coding for the same CDR3. V usage is TRDV2 and J usage is TRDJ2; 7 nucleotides line up with TRDD3. The CDR3 has 18 residues. J gave up 4 bases and V 3 bases, and 16 bases lay outside the gene matches. Germline values: CDR1 GEAIGNYY, CDR2 EKD. The CDR3: CACDAVGDQGPETAQLFF. CDR3 in DNA: TGTGCCTGTGACGCAGTGGGGGACCAAGGGCCGGAGACAGCACAACTCTTCTTT.

This clone was seen a handful of times. TCRdb's protein, taken from a much larger clone, differs from this DNA's translation at residue 15, likely owing to a read error; the protein displayed comes from the DNA. V gene TRDV2 combines with J gene TRDJ1; 7 bases match TRDD3. The V and J ends lost 1 base and 4 bases, in that order; junction bases with no gene match: 23. CDR1 and CDR2 from the germline V gene are GEAIGNYY and EKD. This CDR3 has 20 amino acids. CDR3 sequence: CACDTSGLGAKDTFIDKLIF. CDR3 nucleotide sequence: TGTGCCTGTGACACGTCGGGCCTGGGGGCAAAGGATACCTTCATCGATAAACTCATCTTT.

This clone is labeled medium-sized. A far larger clone lies a single base away; this is likely a read error. This rearrangement joins TRDV2 to TRDJ1, with 10 bases fitting TRDD3. The CDR3 totals 17 residues. Germline CDR1 is GEAIGNYY and CDR2 is EKD. V lost 3 bases, J lost 2 bases, and 11 bases stayed unmatched. The CDR3 DNA is TGTGCCTGTGACTCTATGATGCTGGGGGATAGAACCGATAAACTCATCTTT. Protein product: CACDSMMLGDRTDKLIF.

This clone was counted ten times or more. The protein TCRdb gives is from a much larger clone and does not agree with this DNA's translation at residue 4, likely a read error; the protein shown here comes from the DNA. The V call is TRDV2, the J call TRDJ3; no firm D call. There are 18 residues in the CDR3. Germline CDR1 and CDR2: GEAIGNYY and EKD. CDR3 DNA sequence: TGTGCCTGTAACACGGCGGGCCCGAGCTCCTGGGACACCCGACAGATGTTTTTC. This codes for CACNTAGPSSWDTRQMFF.

Remarks on this clone: A far larger clone is off by one base, so a read error is likely. Distinct nucleotide sequences in the sample also encode this CDR3. The chain links TRDV2 to TRDJ1; 11 bases align to TRDD3. The V gene end was trimmed by 7 bases and the J gene end by 2 bases; junction bases not matched to a gene: 14. Germline CDR1 reads GEAIGNYY; CDR2 reads EKD. The CDR3 length is 17 residues. CDR3 sequence (DNA): TGTGCCTGCGACTCTATGATACTGGGGGATAGAACCGATAAACTCATCTTT. This encodes CACDSMILGDRTDKLIF.

This clone was observed at least ten times. The chain recombines TRDV1 with TRDJ1, with D perhaps TRDD2 (5 bases). This CDR3 has 18 residues. CDR1 and CDR2 (germline): TSWWSYY, QGS. Trimming took off 3 bases at V and 0 bases at J, with 20 bases between the two ends. The CDR3 coding sequence is TGTGCTCTTGGGGATGATATCCACCCTCTTCCAAACACCGATAAACTCATCTTT. This encodes CALGDDIHPLPNTDKLIF.

This clone was detected many times. The likely explanation is a read error, given a far larger clone one base away. In the same sample, other DNA sequences code for this CDR3. The V and J genes are TRDV2 and TRDJ3; 8 bases fit TRDD3. The CDR3 runs to 21 residues. Germline V CDR1 and CDR2: GEAIGNYY, EKD. V was clipped by 1 base and J by 2 bases; unmatched bases: 15. The CDR3 DNA sequence: TGTGCCTGTGACACAACGGGAACTGGGGGGGTACCCACCTGGGACACCCGACAGATGTTTTTC. Its protein product is CACDTTGTGGVPTWDTRQMFF.

The table lists this clone with a few counts. A far larger clone differs by one base, so this is likely a read error. Other DNA sequences in this specimen translate into the identical CDR3. The chain carries TRDV2 and TRDJ1; D might be TRDD2 (7 bases). The CDR3 is 20 amino acids. The germline V gene encodes CDR1 GEAIGNYY and CDR2 EKD. The V gene lost 1 base and the J gene lost 2 bases, with 28 bases spanning the gap. CDR3 coding DNA: TGTGCCTGTGACACGATTCCTACCCCGGTACTGGGCGATCAGACCGATAAACTCATCTTT. Protein: CACDTIPTPVLGDQTDKLIF.

This clone was observed a few times. A far larger clone differs by one base, so this is likely a read error. Other DNA sequences within the sample encode an identical CDR3. The chain carries TRDV2 and TRDJ3; 12 bases are a match to TRDD3. The CDR3 runs 21 residues. Trimming cost V 2 bases and J 2 bases; bases outside gene matches: 12. CDR1 is GEAIGNYY and CDR2 is EKD in the germline V gene. The CDR3 sequence is CACDKGWGIRESTWDTRQMFF. CDR3 nucleotide sequence: TGTGCCTGTGACAAGGGCTGGGGGATACGTGAGTCCACCTGGGACACCCGACAGATGTTTTTC.

On this clone: The protein that TCRdb holds for this DNA derives from a much larger clone and differs from the translated DNA at residue 13, which likely indicates a read error; the protein shown here is translated from the DNA. V and J are TRDV2 and TRDJ2; 7 positions match TRDD3. Germline loops: CDR1 GEAIGNYY, CDR2 EKD. This CDR3 region has 18 residues. Trimming at V came to 3 bases and at J to 7 bases, leaving 19 bases not matched to a gene. CDR3 amino acids: CACDAVGDQGPEIAQLFF. The DNA of the CDR3 is TGTGCCTGTGACGCGGTGGGGGACCAAGGGCCGGAGATAGCACAACTCTTCTTT.

This clone was recorded at least ten times. This likely came from a read error, as a far larger clone is one base away. The assigned J gene is TRDJ1, but the V gene is uncalled; TRDD3, the table's D call, was not compared with the DNA. The CDR3 spans 16 residues. This CDR3 is CASEVGDTTYTDKPIF. The DNA of the CDR3 is TGTGCCTCGGAGGTGGGGGATACGACCTACACCGATAAACCCATCTTT.

This clone came up a few times. This likely traces to a read error, being one base from a far larger clone. Other DNA sequences in the sample encode the same CDR3. This rearrangement joins TRDV1 to TRDJ1; maybe TRDD1 (6 bases). Germline V CDR1 and CDR2: TSWWSYY, QGS. This CDR3 has 20 residues. CDR3 protein: CALGDQSYSLRWKYTDKLIF. The CDR3 DNA reads TGTGCTCTTGGGGATCAAAGTTATTCCTTACGATGGAAATACACTGATAAACTCATCTTT.

This clone turned up a few times. For this DNA, TCRdb reports the protein of a much larger clone, which diverges at residue 18, most likely from a read error; the protein presented here is translated directly from the DNA. The V gene is TRDV1, the J gene TRDJ1, with TRDD1 as a possible D gene (6 bases). In germline, CDR1 is TSWWSYY, CDR2 QGS. This CDR3 comprises 20 residues. The CDR3 DNA is TGTGCTCTTGGGGATCAAAGTTATTCCTTACGATGGAAATACACCGATAAATTCATCTTT. This encodes CALGDQSYSLRWKYTDKFIF.

This clone was seen more than once but under ten times. TCRdb records a much larger clone's protein for this DNA, with a difference at residue 8 that likely arises from a read error; the protein given is the translation of the DNA. The CDR3 DNA sequence: TGTGCCTGTGACACAACGGGAATTGGGGGAGTACCCACCTGGGACACCCGACAGATGTTTTTC. Encoded protein: CACDTTGIGGVPTWDTRQMFF. The V and J genes are TRDV2 and TRDJ3; 7 bases line up with TRDD3. V dropped 1 base and J dropped 2; count of bases not matched to a gene: 16. The CDR3 has 21 amino acids. Germline lookup yields CDR1 GEAIGNYY and CDR2 EKD.

This clone was seen only a few times. It differs at one base from a far larger clone, so likely a read error. This specimen includes other DNA sequences encoding the same CDR3. The J gene is TRDJ1, the V gene TRDV2; either TRDD2 or TRDD3 may fit D (7 bases each). Germline loops: CDR1 GEAIGNYY, CDR2 EKD. The CDR3 is 18 amino acids. The CDR3 region is CACDTPFLGGIDTDKLIF. CDR3 in DNA: TGTGCCTGTGACACTCCCTTCCTTGGGGGGATTGACACTGATAAACTCATCTTT.

Concerning this clone: The protein that TCRdb holds for this DNA derives from a much larger clone and differs from the translated DNA at residue 3, which likely indicates a read error; the protein shown here is translated from the DNA. This chain links TRDV2 with TRDJ1, with 7 nucleotides matching TRDD3. Germline V lookup: CDR1 GEAIGNYY, CDR2 EKD. The CDR3 sequence is 18 residues long. CDR3 DNA sequence: TGTGCCCGTGACACCGTCGGGGGATTGGGAAAGTACACCGATAAACTCATCTTT. Its protein is CARDTVGGLGKYTDKLIF.